This T cell receptor beta chain comes out of a study of regulatory T cells in long-lasting Graves disease. Study-wide findings and caveats: The sample size was small, and this may have reduced accuracy. Persistent Graves' patients showed less TCR diversity than newly diagnosed ones. The study found TRBV28, TRBJ1-2 and TRBJ2-5 favored in persistent disease.

Regarding this clonotype: Its antigen is unknown.

With iRepertoire HTBI primers and Arm-PCR of CDR3 regions, TCR beta libraries were built. TCRdb reprocessed the multiplex PCR reads via MiXCR and lists one record per CDR3 protein. The sample holds 400,000 or so distinct CDR3 sequences, more than 20% seen once. The CDR3 extends over 16 amino acids. The J segment lost 2 bases and the V segment lost 0 bases, leaving 8 bases of the junction unmatched. The V gene's germline CDR1 is SQVTM and CDR2 ANQGSEA. Stated time point: persistent/refractory GD, antithyroid drugs over 5 years with positive TRAb. Isolated PBMC RNA provided the starting material for the TCR library.

The source is a female donor with Graves disease. Sequenced here: peripheral blood mononuclear cells (PBMCs), sampled when the disease was refractory, from a patient treated with antithyroid drugs. The chain couples TRBV29-1 to TRBJ2-5; 8 bases agree with TRBD2. This CDR3 reads CSVEDWDGRAQETQYF. In DNA form, the CDR3 reads TGCAGCGTTGAAGATTGGGACGGGAGGGCACAAGAGACCCAGTACTTC.